A single sample gave rise to the 14 T cell receptor beta chains below, sequenced in a study of blood T cell repertoires in COVID-19. This table comes from immunoSEQ multiplex PCR, and its TCRdb copy is limited to in-frame clones, with some not included. The table records some 490,000 clones, approximately 86% of them present only once. The sequencing input was PBMCs or T cells enriched from blood (not recorded which). The source is a woman aged 60 to 75 who had recovered from COVID-19.

The J gene is TRBJ2-2, the V gene TRBV5-4; 7 bases are a match to TRBD2. Germline CDR1 is SGHNT and CDR2 is YYREEE (reference sequence). The CDR3 runs 14 residues. V lost 4 bases to trimming and J lost 5 bases; unmatched junction nucleotides: 5. The CDR3 DNA reads TGTGCCAGCAGCCCGCCGGGGGGAACCGGGGAGCTGTTTTTT. It is translated as CASSPPGGTGELFF.

The chain combines TRBV21-1 with TRBJ1-4; TRBD1, the D gene given by the table, was not confirmed from the DNA. TRBV21-1 is termed a pseudogene. This CDR3 region has 14 residues. The CDR3 region is CASTRTGGREKLFF. The CDR3 coding sequence is TGTGCCAGCACTCGGACAGGGGGGAGGGAAAAACTGTTTTTT.

This CDR3 is CSVAGGYEQYV. CDR3 in DNA: TGCAGTGTGGCGGGGGGCTACGAGCAGTACGTC. This chain joins TRBV20-1 and TRBJ2-7; 8 bases are shared with TRBD2. V shed 7 bases, J shed 3 bases, and the junction held 2 bases outside the gene matches. Germline V gene data show CDR1 as DFQATT and CDR2 as SNEGSKA (reference sequence). The CDR3 has 11 amino acids.

This clone was picked up one time. V and J are TRBV5-1 and TRBJ2-3; tentative D call: TRBD2 (6 bases). CDR3 length: 16 residues. Germline CDR1 and CDR2: SGHRS and YFSETQ. Trimming removed 4 bases from V and 1 base from J, with 16 bases in between. This CDR3 is CASSPGTGSRTDTQYF. The CDR3 DNA sequence: TGCGCCAGCAGCCCCGGGACTGGAAGCCGCACAGATACGCAGTATTTT.

This sequence joins TRBV6-5 and TRBJ2-5, with D possibly being TRBD2 (5 bases). Germline CDR1 MNHEY, CDR2 SVGAGI. The CDR3 totals 15 residues. Trimming took 0 bases from V and 5 from J, leaving 13 bases between them. The CDR3 is CASSYSGSVLETQYF. In DNA form, the CDR3 reads TGTGCCAGCAGTTACTCGGGTAGCGTCCTGGAGACCCAGTACTTC.

The chain uses TRBV6-5 and TRBJ1-5; TRBD1 is a possible D gene (5 bases). Between the trimmed V and J ends, which lost 8 bases and 7 bases, there was a span of 21 bases. The CDR3 runs 15 residues. The germline V gene encodes CDR1 MNHEY and CDR2 SVGAGI. For the CDR3, the DNA is TGTGCCAGCGAACGGGGTAGAGCGGGGGACCAGCCCCAGCATTTT. Translating it yields CASERGRAGDQPQHF.

V is TRBV24-1 and J is TRBJ2-5, with 8 bases aligning to TRBD1. The CDR3 extends over 14 amino acids. Germline V lookup: CDR1 KGHDR, CDR2 SFDVKD. Losses at the gene ends were 3 bases for V and 7 bases for J; bases not matched to a gene: 6. CDR3 coding DNA: TGTGCCACCAGTGATGCAGGGGGCGCGGGGACCCAGTACTTC. This translates into CATSDAGGAGTQYF.

The genes are TRBV18 and TRBJ2-7, with D possibly being TRBD1 (5 bases). The CDR3 has 13 amino acids. Trimming removed 3 bases from V and 3 bases from J, with 9 bases in between. From germline, CDR1 is KGHSH and CDR2 LQKENI. Here the CDR3 reads CASSPGHLYEQYV. The CDR3 nucleotides read TGTGCCAGCTCACCCGGACACCTCTACGAGCAGTACGTC.

The rearrangement joins TRBV5-1 to TRBJ2-5, with 10 bases identical to TRBD2. The CDR3 consists of 18 residues. Germline lookup yields CDR1 SGHRS and CDR2 YFSETQ. V lost 0 bases and J lost 3; bases outside the gene matches: 11. For the CDR3, the DNA is TGCGCCAGCAGCTTGGAGGCTAGCGGGGGCAAGGCGAAAGAGACCCAGTACTTC. This encodes CASSLEASGGKAKETQYF.

The V call is TRBV19, the J call TRBJ1-5; 8 bases map to TRBD1. The CDR3 loop spans 16 amino acids. Germline CDR1 and CDR2: LNHDA and SQIVND (reference sequence). The trim removed 5 bases at V and 2 bases at J, leaving 8 bases unmatched. In nucleotides, the CDR3 is TGTGCCAGTAGTGCTAGAGACAGGGGCCGCAATCAGCCCCAGCATTTT. Translated, it gives CASSARDRGRNQPQHF.

J is TRBJ1-2 and V is TRBV12-5, with 8 bases matching TRBD1. V gave up 1 base and J gave up 7 bases; unmatched junction bases: 2. This CDR3 contains 13 residues. Germline CDR1 is LGHNT and CDR2 is FRNRAP. For the CDR3, the DNA is TGTGCTAGTGGTTTGGCTACAGGGGGTGGCTACACCTTC. Its protein is CASGLATGGGYTF.

Only one count was recorded for this clone. The chain is built from TRBV21-1 and TRBJ2-2; no check of the table's D call, TRBD1, against the DNA was made. TRBV21-1 constitutes a pseudogene. The CDR3 is 16 amino acids. In DNA form, the CDR3 reads TGTGCCAGCAGGCGACGGTGGGCAACGAACACCGGGGAGCTGTTTTTT. Its translation is CASRRRWATNTGELFF.

The J gene is TRBJ1-2, the V gene TRBV27, with D perhaps matching TRBD1 (6 bases). Germline V CDR1 and CDR2: MNHEY, SMNVEV (reference sequence). Between the trimmed V and J ends, which lost 8 bases and 5 bases, there was a span of 12 bases. The CDR3 totals 12 residues. The CDR3 sequence is CASAGTSYGYTF. The CDR3 bases are TGTGCCAGCGCCGGGACATCTTATGGCTACACCTTC.

CDR3 DNA sequence: TGTGCCAGCAGCGTGGGACAGGGAGACAATGAAAAACTGTTTTTT. It translates to CASSVGQGDNEKLFF. The rearrangement uses TRBV9 and TRBJ1-4; 9 nucleotides agree with TRBD1. The CDR3 extends over 15 amino acids. From germline, CDR1 is SGDLS and CDR2 YYNGEE. V was clipped by 2 bases and J by 5 bases; unmatched bases: 4.